This T cell receptor beta chain is from a study of regulatory T cells in long-lasting Graves disease. Whole-study context: Graves' patients, newly diagnosed, had taken antithyroid drugs under 3 months.

This clonotype occurred many times. Germline CDR1 and CDR2: SNHLY and FYNNEI. J lost 4 bases, V lost 7 bases, and 7 bases had no gene match. This CDR3 has 15 amino acids. Indicated time point: newly diagnosed GD, antithyroid drugs for less than 3 months. RNA from PBMCs was the source of the TCR library. Researchers made TCR beta libraries by using iRepertoire HTBI primers and running Arm-PCR on CDR3 regions. TCRdb reprocessed the multiplex PCR reads via MiXCR and lists one record per CDR3 protein. The sample carries around 500,000 distinct CDR3 sequences, more than 10% recorded once. These sequences were also reported in another study, on T cells in Graves' hyperthyroidism and ophthalmopathy.

This chain connects TRBV2 to TRBJ2-1; 10 nucleotides line up with TRBD1. This material consisted of peripheral blood mononuclear cells (PBMCs), taken at new diagnosis, from a patient treated with antithyroid drugs. The sequence derives from a woman aged 25 to 45 with Graves disease. The CDR3 DNA reads TGTGCCAGCACGAGGGGACAGGGGTTTTACAATGAGCAGTTCTTC. Amino acid sequence: CASTRGQGFYNEQFF. The whole variable domain, remainder taken from reference TRBV2 and TRBJ2-1, is EPEVTQTPSHQVTQMGQEVILRCVPISNHLYFYWYRQILGQKVEFLVSFYNNEISEKSEIFDDQFSVERPDGSNFTLKIRSTKLEDSAMYFCASTRGQGFYNEQFFGPGTRLTVL.